This T cell receptor (beta chain) was profiled in a study of T cells in Graves' hyperthyroidism and ophthalmopathy. Study outcomes and limitations: It was a median approximately 6 months before onset that the model predicted ophthalmopathy.

Germline CDR1 is MNHEY and CDR2 is SVGAGI. Trimming removed 11 bases from V and 4 bases from J; junction bases left unmatched: 10. There are 14 residues in the CDR3. Amplified TCR beta CDR3 regions derived from RNA transcripts. The TCR CDR3 first-round RT-PCR relied on the HTBI primer set. TCRdb re-analysed the multiplex PCR reads in MiXCR, keeping a single row per CDR3 protein. This table has about 610,000 distinct CDR3 sequences, around 15% appearing once. This clonotype was seen repeatedly, ten times or more. Its antigen is not known. The genes are TRBV6-5 and TRBJ2-5, with TRBD2 matching 10 bases. The sequenced material came from blood. This receptor was identified in a woman in her thirties or forties with Graves' ophthalmopathy. The CDR3 sequence is CAGTLAGDIETQYF. The CDR3 coding sequence is TGTGCCGGTACCCTAGCGGGAGATATAGAGACCCAGTACTTC.